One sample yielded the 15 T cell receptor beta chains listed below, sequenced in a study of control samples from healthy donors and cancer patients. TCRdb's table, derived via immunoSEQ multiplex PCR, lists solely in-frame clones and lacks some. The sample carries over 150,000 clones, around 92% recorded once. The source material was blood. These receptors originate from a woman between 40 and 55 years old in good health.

The CDR3 sequence is CASSPPDRANTGELFF. As DNA, the CDR3 is TGTGCCAGCTCACCACCGGACAGGGCGAACACCGGGGAGCTGTTTTTT. The chain has TRBV18 and TRBJ2-2; TRBD1 agrees at 8 bases. The CDR3 runs 16 residues. Trimming took 0 bases from V and 0 from J; bases not matched to a gene: 0. CDR1 is KGHSH and CDR2 is LQKENI in the germline V gene.

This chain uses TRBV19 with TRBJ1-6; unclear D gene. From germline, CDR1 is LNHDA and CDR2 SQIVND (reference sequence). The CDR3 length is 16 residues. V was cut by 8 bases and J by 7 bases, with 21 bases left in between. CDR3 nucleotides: TGTGCCAGTCGAGATAGAAACCGGTCGAGGAATTCACCCCTCCACTTT. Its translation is CASRDRNRSRNSPLHF.

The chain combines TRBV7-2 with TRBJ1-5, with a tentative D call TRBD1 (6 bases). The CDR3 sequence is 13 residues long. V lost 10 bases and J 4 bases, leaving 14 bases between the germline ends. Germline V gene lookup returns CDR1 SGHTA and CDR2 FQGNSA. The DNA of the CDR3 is TGTGCCACCCAAAGGGGGGCAAATCAGCCCCAGCATTTT. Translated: CATQRGANQPQHF.

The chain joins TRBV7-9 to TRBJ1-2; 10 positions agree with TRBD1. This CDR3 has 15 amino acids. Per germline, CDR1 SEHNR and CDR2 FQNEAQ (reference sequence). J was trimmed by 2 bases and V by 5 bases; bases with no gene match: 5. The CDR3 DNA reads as TGTGCCAGCAGCGGGGGACAGGGGATGAACTATGGCTACACCTTC. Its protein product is CASSGGQGMNYGYTF.

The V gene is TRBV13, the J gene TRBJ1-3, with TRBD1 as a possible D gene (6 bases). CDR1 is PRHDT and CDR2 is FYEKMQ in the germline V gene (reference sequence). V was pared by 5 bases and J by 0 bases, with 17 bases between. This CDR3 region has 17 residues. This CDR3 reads CASSDRQVPLSGNTIYF. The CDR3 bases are TGTGCCAGCAGCGACCGACAGGTCCCCCTCTCTGGAAACACCATATATTTT.

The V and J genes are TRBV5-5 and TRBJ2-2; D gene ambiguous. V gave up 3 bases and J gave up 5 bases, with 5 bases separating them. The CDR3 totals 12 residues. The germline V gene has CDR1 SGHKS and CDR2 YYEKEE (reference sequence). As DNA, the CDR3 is TGTGCCAGCAGCTCCGCGACCGGGGAGCTGTTTTTT. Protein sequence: CASSSATGELFF.

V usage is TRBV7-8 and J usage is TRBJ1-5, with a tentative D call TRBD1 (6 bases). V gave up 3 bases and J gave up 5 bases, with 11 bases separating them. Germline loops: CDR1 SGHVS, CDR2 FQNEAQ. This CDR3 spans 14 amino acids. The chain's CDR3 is CASSLGTSDQPQHF. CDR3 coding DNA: TGTGCCAGCAGCTTGGGGACATCAGATCAGCCCCAGCATTTT.

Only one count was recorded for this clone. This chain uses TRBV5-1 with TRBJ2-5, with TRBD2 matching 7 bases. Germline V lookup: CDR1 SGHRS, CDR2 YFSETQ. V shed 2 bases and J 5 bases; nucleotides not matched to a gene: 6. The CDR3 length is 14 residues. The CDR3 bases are TGCGCCAGCAGCTTCCGGGGGGAATGGGAGACCCAGTACTTC. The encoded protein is CASSFRGEWETQYF.

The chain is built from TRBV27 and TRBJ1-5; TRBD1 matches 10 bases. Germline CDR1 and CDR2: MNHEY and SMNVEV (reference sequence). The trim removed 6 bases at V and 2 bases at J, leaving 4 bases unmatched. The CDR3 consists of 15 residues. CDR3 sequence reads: CASRAGTGGNQPQHF. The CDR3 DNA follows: TGTGCCAGCAGGGCCGGGACAGGGGGCAATCAGCCCCAGCATTTT.

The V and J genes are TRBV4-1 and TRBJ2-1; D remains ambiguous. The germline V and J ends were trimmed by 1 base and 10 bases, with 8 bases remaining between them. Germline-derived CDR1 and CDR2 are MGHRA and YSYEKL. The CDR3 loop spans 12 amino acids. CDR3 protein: CASSQAPAEQFF. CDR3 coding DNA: TGCGCCAGCAGCCAAGCTCCGGCAGAGCAGTTCTTC.

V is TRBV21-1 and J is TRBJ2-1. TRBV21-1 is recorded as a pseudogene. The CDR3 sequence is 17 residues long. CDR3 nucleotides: TGTGCCAGCAGCAAAAAACCCGGGGCGAAGGGGACCAATGAGCAGTTCTTC. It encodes CASSKKPGAKGTNEQFF.

The CDR3 loop reads CASIRRPGVANEKLFF. The CDR3 DNA is TGTGCCAGCATCCGCAGGCCCGGTGTGGCTAATGAAAAACTGTTTTTT. The rearrangement joins TRBV2 to TRBJ1-4; D is unresolved. The CDR3 covers 16 residues. CDR1 and CDR2 (germline): SNHLY, FYNNEI. Trimming stripped 7 bases from V and 3 bases from J, with 18 bases between. Based on the CDR3 plus reference TRBV2 and TRBJ1-4, the full variable domain is EPEVTQTPSHQVTQMGQEVILRCVPISNHLYFYWYRQILGQKVEFLVSFYNNEISEKSEIFDDQFSVERPDGSNFTLKIRSTKLEDSAMYFCASIRRPGVANEKLFFGSGTQLSVL.

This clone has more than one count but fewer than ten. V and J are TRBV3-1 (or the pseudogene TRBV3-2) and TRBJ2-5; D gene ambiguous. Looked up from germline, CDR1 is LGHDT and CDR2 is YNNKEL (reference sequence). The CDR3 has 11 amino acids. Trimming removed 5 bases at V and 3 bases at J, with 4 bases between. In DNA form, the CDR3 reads TGTGCCAGCAGCGTTGAAGAGACCCAGTACTTC. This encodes CASSVEETQYF.

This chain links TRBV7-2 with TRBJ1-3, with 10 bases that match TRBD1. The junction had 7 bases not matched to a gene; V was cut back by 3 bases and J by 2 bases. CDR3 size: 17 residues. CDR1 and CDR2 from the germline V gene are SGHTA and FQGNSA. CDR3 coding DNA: TGTGCCAGCAGCTTTCCGGGACAGGGGCGCCCTGGAAACACCATATATTTT. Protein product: CASSFPGQGRPGNTIYF.

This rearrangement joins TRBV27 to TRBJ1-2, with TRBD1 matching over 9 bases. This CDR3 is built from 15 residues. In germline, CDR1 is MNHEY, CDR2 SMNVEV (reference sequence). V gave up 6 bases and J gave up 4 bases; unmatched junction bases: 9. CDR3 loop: CASRAYRGLAYGYTF. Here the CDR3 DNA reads TGTGCCAGCAGAGCTTACAGGGGGCTTGCCTATGGCTACACCTTC.